This T cell receptor (beta chain) comes out of a study of T cells in localized non-small cell lung cancer. General study results and limits: Uninvolved adjacent lung had higher T cell clonality than tumor and all other tissues. Analysis by sequencing included only one tumor region, so heterogeneity remains possible. Overall survival was longer when the density of T cells in the blood was higher. Adjacent lung was found to contain a median approximately 62 of the top 100 tumor clones.

Trimming left V 3 bases short and J 0 bases short, with 6 bases between. CDR3 length: 14 residues. Germline V gives CDR1 LNHDA, CDR2 SQIVND (reference sequence). Here immunoSEQ multiplex PCR was the method, and the copy in TCRdb shows in-frame clones only, minus some. Among 5,500 to 6,500 clones listed, roughly 88% were seen once. With respect to this clone: Its antigen is as yet unknown.

Sequencing was performed on peripheral blood mononuclear cells, taken before any cancer treatment. The gene calls are TRBV19 and TRBJ2-1, with D uncertain. The receptor comes from a female donor of 60 years or more with stage II lung adenocarcinoma. CDR3 region: CASSIQSSYNEQFF. In nucleotides, the CDR3 is TGTGCCAGTAGTATCCAGAGCTCCTACAATGAGCAGTTCTTC.